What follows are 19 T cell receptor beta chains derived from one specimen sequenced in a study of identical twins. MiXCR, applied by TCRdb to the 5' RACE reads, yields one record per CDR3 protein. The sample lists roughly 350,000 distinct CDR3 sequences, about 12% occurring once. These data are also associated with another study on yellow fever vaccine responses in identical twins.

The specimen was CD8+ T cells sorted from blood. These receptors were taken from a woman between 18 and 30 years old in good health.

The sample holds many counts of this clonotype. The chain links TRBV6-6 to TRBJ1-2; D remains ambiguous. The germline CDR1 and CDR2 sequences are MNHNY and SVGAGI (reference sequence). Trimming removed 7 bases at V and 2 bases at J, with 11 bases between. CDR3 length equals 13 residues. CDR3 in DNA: TGTGCCAGCACATGGACGGAAAACTATGGCTACACCTTC. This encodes CASTWTENYGYTF.

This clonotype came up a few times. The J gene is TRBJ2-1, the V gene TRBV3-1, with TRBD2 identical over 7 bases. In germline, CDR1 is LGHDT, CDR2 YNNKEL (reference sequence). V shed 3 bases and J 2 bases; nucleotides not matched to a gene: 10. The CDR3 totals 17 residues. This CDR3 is CASSQALADQTYNEQFF. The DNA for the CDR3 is TGTGCCAGCAGCCAGGCGCTAGCGGACCAAACCTACAATGAGCAGTTCTTC.

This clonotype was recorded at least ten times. The CDR3 DNA follows: TGCGCCAGCAGCTTCTACGGGGACCGCACAGATACGCAGTATTTT. Translation: CASSFYGDRTDTQYF. The genes are TRBV5-1 and TRBJ2-3; D may match TRBD1 or TRBD2 (5 bases each). V lost 2 bases and J lost 1, with 11 bases in between. This CDR3 comprises 15 residues. The germline gives CDR1 SGHRS, CDR2 YFSETQ.

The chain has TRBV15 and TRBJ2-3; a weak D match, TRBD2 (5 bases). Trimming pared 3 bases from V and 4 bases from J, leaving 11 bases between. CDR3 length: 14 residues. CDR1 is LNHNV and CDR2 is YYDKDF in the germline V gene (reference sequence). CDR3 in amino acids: CATSRSGLSDTQYF. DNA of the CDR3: TGTGCCACCAGCAGGTCCGGACTTTCAGATACGCAGTATTTT.

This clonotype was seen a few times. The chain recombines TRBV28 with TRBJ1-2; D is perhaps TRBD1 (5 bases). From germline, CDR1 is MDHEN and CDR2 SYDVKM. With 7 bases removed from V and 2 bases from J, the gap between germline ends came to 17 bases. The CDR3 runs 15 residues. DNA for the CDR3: TGTGCCAGCATCCCCCTCGCCGGACAAAACTATGGCTACACCTTC. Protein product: CASIPLAGQNYGYTF.

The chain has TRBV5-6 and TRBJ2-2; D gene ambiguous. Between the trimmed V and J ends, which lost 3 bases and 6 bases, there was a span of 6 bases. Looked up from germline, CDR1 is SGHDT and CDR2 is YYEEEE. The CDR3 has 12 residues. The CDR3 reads CASSWGSGELFF. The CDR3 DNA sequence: TGTGCCAGCAGCTGGGGTTCCGGGGAGCTGTTTTTT.

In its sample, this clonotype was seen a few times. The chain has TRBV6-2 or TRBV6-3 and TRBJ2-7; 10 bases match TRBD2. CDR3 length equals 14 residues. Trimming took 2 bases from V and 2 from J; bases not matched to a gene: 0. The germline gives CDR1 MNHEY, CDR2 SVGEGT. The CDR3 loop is CASSYLAGAYEQYF. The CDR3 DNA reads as TGTGCCAGCAGTTACCTAGCGGGAGCCTACGAGCAGTACTTC.

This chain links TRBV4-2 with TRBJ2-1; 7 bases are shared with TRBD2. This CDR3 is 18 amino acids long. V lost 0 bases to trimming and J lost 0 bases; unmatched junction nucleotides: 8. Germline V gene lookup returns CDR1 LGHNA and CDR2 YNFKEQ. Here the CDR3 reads CASSQEMGGSGSYNEQFF. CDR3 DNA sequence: TGTGCCAGCAGCCAAGAAATGGGAGGGAGTGGCTCCTACAATGAGCAGTTCTTC.

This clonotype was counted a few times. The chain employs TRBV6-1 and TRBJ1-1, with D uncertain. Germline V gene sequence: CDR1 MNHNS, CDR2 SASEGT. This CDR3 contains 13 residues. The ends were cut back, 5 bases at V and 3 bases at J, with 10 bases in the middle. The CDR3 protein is CASSTLGDTEAFF. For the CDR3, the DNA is TGTGCCAGCAGTACCCTTGGGGACACTGAAGCTTTCTTT.

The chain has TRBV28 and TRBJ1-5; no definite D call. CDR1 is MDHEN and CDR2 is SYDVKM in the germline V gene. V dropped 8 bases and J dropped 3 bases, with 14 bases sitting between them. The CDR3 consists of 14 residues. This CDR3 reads CASGDRHLNQPQHF. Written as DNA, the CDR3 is TGTGCCAGCGGTGACCGGCACCTCAATCAGCCCCAGCATTTT. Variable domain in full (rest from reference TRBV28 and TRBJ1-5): DVKVTQSSRYLVKRTGEKVFLECVQDMDHENMFWYRQDPGLGLRLIYFSYDVKMKEKGDIPEGYSVSREKKERFSLILESASTNQTSMYLCASGDRHLNQPQHFGDGTRLSIL.

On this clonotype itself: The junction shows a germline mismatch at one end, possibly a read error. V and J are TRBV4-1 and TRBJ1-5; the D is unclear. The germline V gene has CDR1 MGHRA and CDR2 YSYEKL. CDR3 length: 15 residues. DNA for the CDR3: TGCGCCAGCAGCCAAGGTATCGGAGGCAATCAGCCCCGGCATTTT. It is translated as CASSQGIGGNQPRHF.

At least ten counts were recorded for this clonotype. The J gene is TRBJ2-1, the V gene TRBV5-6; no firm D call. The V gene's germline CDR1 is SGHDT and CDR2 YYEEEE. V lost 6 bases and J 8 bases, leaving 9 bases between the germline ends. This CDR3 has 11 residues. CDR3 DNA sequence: TGTGCCAGCACCAGACTGGATGAGCAGTTCTTC. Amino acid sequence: CASTRLDEQFF.

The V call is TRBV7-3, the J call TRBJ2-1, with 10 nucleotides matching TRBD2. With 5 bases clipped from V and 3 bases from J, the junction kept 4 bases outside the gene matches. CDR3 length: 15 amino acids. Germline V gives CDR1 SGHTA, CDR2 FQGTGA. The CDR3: CASSPASGSYNEQFF. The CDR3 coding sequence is TGTGCCAGCAGCCCAGCTAGCGGGAGCTACAATGAGCAGTTCTTC.

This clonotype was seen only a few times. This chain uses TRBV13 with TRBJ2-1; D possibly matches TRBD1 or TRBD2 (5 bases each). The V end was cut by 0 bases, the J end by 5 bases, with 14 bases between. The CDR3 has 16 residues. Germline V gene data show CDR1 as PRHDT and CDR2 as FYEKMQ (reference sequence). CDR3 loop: CASSLGGRDGHNEQFF. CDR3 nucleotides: TGTGCCAGCAGCTTAGGGGGCAGGGACGGCCACAATGAGCAGTTCTTC.

CDR3 DNA sequence: TGTGCCAGCAACCCCCCGCGGTACACCGGGGAGCTGTTTTTT. Its translation: CASNPPRYTGELFF. The genes are TRBV11-2 and TRBJ2-2; D remains ambiguous. CDR1 SGHAT and CDR2 FQNNGV come from the germline V gene. The CDR3 runs to 14 residues. The germline V and J ends were trimmed by 7 bases and 3 bases, with 12 bases remaining between them.

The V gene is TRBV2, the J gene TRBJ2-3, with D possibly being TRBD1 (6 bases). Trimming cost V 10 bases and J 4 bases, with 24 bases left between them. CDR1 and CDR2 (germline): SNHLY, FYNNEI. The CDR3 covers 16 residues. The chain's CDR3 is CANSPGHHLTADTQYF. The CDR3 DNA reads TGTGCCAACAGCCCGGGACATCATTTAACAGCAGATACGCAGTATTTT.

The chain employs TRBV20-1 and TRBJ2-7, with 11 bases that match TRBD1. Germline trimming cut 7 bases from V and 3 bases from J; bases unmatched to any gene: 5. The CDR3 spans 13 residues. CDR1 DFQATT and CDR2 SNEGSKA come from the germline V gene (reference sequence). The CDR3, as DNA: TGCAGTGGAGGACAGGGGGCAAACTACGAGCAGTACGTC. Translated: CSGGQGANYEQYV.

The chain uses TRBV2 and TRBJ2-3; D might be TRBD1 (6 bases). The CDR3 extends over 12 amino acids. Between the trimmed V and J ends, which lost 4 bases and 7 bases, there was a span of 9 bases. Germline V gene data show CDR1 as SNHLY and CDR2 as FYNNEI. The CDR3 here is CASSVWDNTQYF. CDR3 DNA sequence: TGTGCCAGCAGTGTGTGGGACAATACGCAGTATTTT.

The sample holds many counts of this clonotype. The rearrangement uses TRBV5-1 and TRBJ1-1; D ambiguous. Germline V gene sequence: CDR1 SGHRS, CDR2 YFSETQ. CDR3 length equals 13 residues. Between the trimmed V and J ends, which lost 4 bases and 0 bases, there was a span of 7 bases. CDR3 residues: CASSPRVNTEAFF. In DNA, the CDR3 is TGCGCCAGCAGCCCCCGGGTGAACACTGAAGCTTTCTTT. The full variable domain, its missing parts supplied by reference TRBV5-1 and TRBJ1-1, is KAGVTQTPRYLIKTRGQQVTLSCSPISGHRSVSWYQQTPGQGLQFLFEYFSETQRNKGNFPGRFSGRQFSNSRSEMNVSTLELGDSALYLCASSPRVNTEAFFGQGTRLTVV.